The clone carrying this T cell receptor beta chain was observed many times. The antigen is undetermined. Unmatched junction bases numbered 5, after V lost 3 bases and J lost 5 bases. The CDR3 has 15 residues. A single record per CDR3 protein comes from TCRdb applying MiXCR to the RT-PCR reads. The table lists about 520,000 distinct CDR3 sequences, roughly 7.6% of them singletons, with roughly 14% in the top ten. The data stem from a study of response to subunit inactivated influenza vaccine. General study points: Researchers suggested that each seasonal influenza vaccination recruits few new T cells.

V and J are TRBV12-3 or TRBV12-4 and TRBJ2-2; 8 bases align to TRBD2. The sequence derives from a man between 45 and 75 years old who received an inactivated influenza vaccine. Sequences were derived from PBMCs from blood, sampled about 23 months after vaccination. CDR3: CASSFFRGGTGELFF. For the CDR3, the DNA is TGTGCCAGCAGTTTCTTCCGGGGGGGGACCGGGGAGCTGTTTTTT.